A single sample gave rise to the 20 T cell receptor beta chains below, sequenced in a study of T cells in Graves' hyperthyroidism and ophthalmopathy. Authors of the study amplified TCR beta CDR3 regions from RNA transcripts. During a first-round RT-PCR of the TCR CDR3, the HTBI primer set was used. TCRdb processed the multiplex PCR reads anew with MiXCR; each CDR3 protein has one entry. The profile shows 400,000 to 450,000 distinct CDR3 sequences, approximately 15% of them singletons. Sequenced input: blood. Receptors were obtained from a man between 18 and 35 years old with Graves' ophthalmopathy.

In this sample, this clonotype turned up many times. The rearrangement links TRBV3-1 to TRBJ2-3, with TRBD2 identical over 8 bases. The CDR3 runs 17 residues. Germline lookup yields CDR1 LGHDT and CDR2 YNNKEL (reference sequence). The V gene end was trimmed by 3 bases and the J gene end by 3 bases; junction bases not matched to a gene: 11. The CDR3 protein is CASSHSGGAGPTDTQYF. In DNA, the CDR3 is TGTGCCAGCAGCCACTCGGGGGGGGCCGGCCCAACAGATACGCAGTATTTT.

This clonotype was observed many times. This chain uses TRBV5-1 with TRBJ1-2, with D perhaps matching TRBD1 (6 bases). V was clipped by 4 bases and J by 8 bases, with 18 bases between them. The CDR3 sequence is 14 residues long. Germline CDR1 is SGHRS and CDR2 is YFSETQ. CDR3 DNA sequence: TGCGCCAGCAGCCCACCGGGGGCAGGGATCGGCTACACCTTC. Its protein product is CASSPPGAGIGYTF.

This clonotype was counted ten times or more. The chain couples TRBV11-2 to TRBJ1-3, with 9 nucleotides matching TRBD1. The germline CDR1 and CDR2 sequences are SGHAT and FQNNGV. The ends lost 4 bases at V and 0 bases at J; junction bases unmatched: 4. The CDR3 length is 16 residues. The CDR3 nucleotides read TGTGCCAGCAGCTCAAGGGGACAGGGCTCTGGAAACACCATATATTTT. Residues: CASSSRGQGSGNTIYF.

J is TRBJ1-2 and V is TRBV29-1; D gene uncertain. Germline V lookup: CDR1 SQVTM, CDR2 ANQGSEA. V was shortened by 5 bases and J by 7 bases, with 17 bases between the two germline ends. The CDR3 sequence is 13 residues long. CDR3 region: CSVTRQSTAGYTF. Here the CDR3 DNA reads TGCAGCGTTACCCGCCAGAGCACCGCTGGCTACACCTTC.

This clonotype was counted at least ten times. The CDR3 region has the DNA TGCAGTGCTGCCGCTTCCGAGCGGGACACAGATACGCAGTATTTT. Translating gives CSAAASERDTDTQYF. The chain links TRBV20-1 to TRBJ2-3; 7 bases line up with TRBD2. Trimming at V came to 5 bases and at J to 2 bases, leaving 10 bases not matched to a gene. Germline V gives CDR1 DFQATT, CDR2 SNEGSKA (reference sequence). The CDR3 length is 15 residues.

The chain links TRBV20-1 to TRBJ2-2, with 8 bases identical to TRBD2. Germline values: CDR1 DFQATT, CDR2 SNEGSKA (reference sequence). Trimming removed 7 bases from V and 2 bases from J; junction bases left unmatched: 3. The CDR3 contains 13 residues. CDR3 protein: CSGREVNTGELFF. For the CDR3, the DNA is TGCAGTGGGCGGGAGGTAAACACCGGGGAGCTGTTTTTT.

Only one count was recorded for this clonotype. A much bigger clone sits one base away, suggesting this may be a read error. The CDR3 is CARRTSGSSTDTQYF. In DNA, the CDR3 is TGTGCCAGAAGGACTAGCGGGAGTAGCACAGATACGCAGTATTTT. V is TRBV2 and J is TRBJ2-3; 13 nucleotides agree with TRBD2. J lost 0 bases, V lost 9 bases, and 3 bases had no gene match. The length of the CDR3 is 15 residues. Looked up from germline, CDR1 is SNHLY and CDR2 is FYNNEI.

This clonotype was picked up many times. The chain employs TRBV2 and TRBJ2-1, with 10 bases lining up with TRBD2. V lost 5 bases, J lost 3 bases, and 1 base stayed unmatched. This CDR3 is 14 amino acids long. Germline values: CDR1 SNHLY, CDR2 FYNNEI. CDR3 sequence: CASSRLAGYNEQFF. In DNA form, the CDR3 reads TGTGCCAGCAGTAGACTAGCGGGCTACAATGAGCAGTTCTTC.

This clonotype was counted at least ten times. The chain has TRBV28 and TRBJ1-1; D not resolved. The CDR3 loop spans 15 amino acids. Per germline, CDR1 MDHEN and CDR2 SYDVKM. Trimming left V 5 bases short and J 1 base short, with 14 bases between. This chain's CDR3 is CASSDGPLKNTEAFF. The CDR3 DNA sequence: TGTGCCAGCAGTGATGGGCCACTCAAGAACACTGAAGCTTTCTTT.

At least ten counts were recorded for this clonotype. The V call is TRBV6-1, the J call TRBJ1-1; 7 nucleotides match TRBD1. The CDR3 runs 12 residues. CDR1 MNHNS and CDR2 SASEGT come from the germline V gene. J lost 7 bases, V lost 3 bases, and 2 bases had no gene match. In DNA, the CDR3 is TGTGCCAGCAGTGACCGGGACAGTGAAGCTTTCTTT. Amino acids: CASSDRDSEAFF.

This clonotype was recorded many times. The chain recombines TRBV6-1 with TRBJ2-1; 12 positions match TRBD1. The ends lost 4 bases at V and 4 bases at J; junction bases unmatched: 5. The germline V gene encodes CDR1 MNHNS and CDR2 SASEGT. The CDR3 extends over 16 amino acids. The CDR3 DNA reads TGTGCCAGCAGTGGGGACAGGGGGCTTATTTACAATGAGCAGTTCTTC. This gives the protein CASSGDRGLIYNEQFF.

In this sample, this clonotype turned up many times. The V call is TRBV7-9, the J call TRBJ1-5; 8 bases fit TRBD1. The CDR3 totals 13 residues. The V segment lost 7 bases and the J segment 6 bases; nucleotides outside the gene matches: 5. Germline V gives CDR1 SEHNR, CDR2 FQNEAQ (reference sequence). The CDR3, as DNA: TGTGCCAGCATCCAGGGGGCAGGTCAGCCCCAGCATTTT. It codes for CASIQGAGQPQHF.

This clonotype has at least ten counts. This chain connects TRBV11-1 to TRBJ2-1, with D unresolved. Per germline, CDR1 SGHAT and CDR2 FQDESV (reference sequence). The CDR3 has 16 residues. Deletions cut 1 base from V and 0 bases from J, with 10 bases between. CDR3 DNA sequence: TGTGCCAGCAGCTTAGGAATCGCCCACTCCTACAATGAGCAGTTCTTC. Its protein is CASSLGIAHSYNEQFF.

This clonotype came up a few times. This chain joins TRBV7-9 and TRBJ1-2, with D uncertain. V shed 5 bases and J shed 6 bases, with 13 bases lying between them. The CDR3 length is 13 residues. Germline CDR1 reads SEHNR; CDR2 reads FQNEAQ (reference sequence). CDR3 sequence: CASSLVGENGYTF. DNA for the CDR3: TGTGCCAGCAGCCTAGTGGGAGAGAATGGCTACACCTTC.

The count of this clonotype is one. A much bigger clone sits one base away, suggesting this may be a read error. Given the absence of the conserved phenylalanine or tryptophan at the CDR3 end, a read error is likely. The J gene is TRBJ1-5, the V gene TRBV27, with D perhaps matching TRBD1 (5 bases). This CDR3 is 19 amino acids long. CDR1 and CDR2 (germline): MNHEY, SMNVEV (reference sequence). Between the trimmed V and J ends, which lost 0 bases and 0 bases, there was a span of 18 bases. The CDR3 nucleotides read TGTGCCAGCAGTTTATCCCCGCCTCTGACAGCTTATAGCAATCAGCCCCAGCATTCT. Amino acids: CASSLSPPLTAYSNQPQHS.

The sample holds many counts of this clonotype. The V and J genes are TRBV18 and TRBJ2-1; 10 bases fit TRBD2. In germline, CDR1 is KGHSH, CDR2 LQKENI. Trimming at V came to 3 bases and at J to 1 base, leaving 3 bases not matched to a gene. CDR3 length: 16 residues. The CDR3 region has the DNA TGTGCCAGCTCACCGGTACTAGCGGGGTCCTACAATGAGCAGTTCTTC. It yields the protein CASSPVLAGSYNEQFF.

At least ten counts were recorded for this clonotype. This chain uses TRBV11-2 with TRBJ2-3; D not certain. V lost 4 bases and J 5 bases, leaving 7 bases between the germline ends. This CDR3 is 12 amino acids long. Germline V gene data show CDR1 as SGHAT and CDR2 as FQNNGV. The DNA for the CDR3 is TGTGCCAGCAGCTGGAGAGTAGATACGCAGTATTTT. Amino acid sequence: CASSWRVDTQYF.

This clonotype was observed at least ten times. DNA for the CDR3: TGTGCCAGCATCGAACCCTCAAGGAACACTGAAGCTTTCTTT. Translating gives CASIEPSRNTEAFF. The chain has TRBV28 and TRBJ1-1; D is unclear. Trimming shortened V by 7 bases and J by 1 base, and 13 bases separated the two germline ends. The CDR3 length is 14 residues. Germline-derived CDR1 and CDR2 are MDHEN and SYDVKM.

This clonotype appeared many times. The chain carries TRBV6-1 and TRBJ2-7; TRBD2 agrees at 14 bases. V shed 4 bases and J 5 bases; nucleotides not matched to a gene: 4. The CDR3 sequence is 15 residues long. In germline, CDR1 is MNHNS, CDR2 SASEGT. The CDR3 nucleotides read TGTGCCAGCAGTGGGGGACTAGCGGGAGTCGACGAGCAGTACTTC. Translated, it gives CASSGGLAGVDEQYF.

Comments on this clonotype: This may be a read error: a much more frequent sequence differs by one nucleotide. The J gene is TRBJ2-3, the V gene TRBV12-3 or TRBV12-4; the match to TRBD1 covers 10 bases. This CDR3 comprises 15 residues. The J segment lost 5 bases and the V segment lost 6 bases, leaving 8 bases of the junction unmatched. CDR3 loop: CASSQGDRGIDTQYF. In DNA form, the CDR3 reads TGTGCCAGCAGCCAGGGGGACAGGGGCATAGATACGCAGTATTTT.